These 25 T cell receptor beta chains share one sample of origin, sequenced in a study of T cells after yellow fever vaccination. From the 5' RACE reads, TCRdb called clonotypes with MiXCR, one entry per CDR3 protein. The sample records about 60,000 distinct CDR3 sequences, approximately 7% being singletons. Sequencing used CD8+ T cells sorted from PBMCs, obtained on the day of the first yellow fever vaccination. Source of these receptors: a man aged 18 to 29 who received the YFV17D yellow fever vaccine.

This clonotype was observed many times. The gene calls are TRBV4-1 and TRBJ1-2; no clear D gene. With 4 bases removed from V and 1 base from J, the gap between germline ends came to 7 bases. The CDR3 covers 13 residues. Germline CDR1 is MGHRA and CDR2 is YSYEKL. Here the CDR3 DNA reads TGCGCCAGCAGCCCACAGCTTAACTATGGCTACACCTTC. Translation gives CASSPQLNYGYTF.

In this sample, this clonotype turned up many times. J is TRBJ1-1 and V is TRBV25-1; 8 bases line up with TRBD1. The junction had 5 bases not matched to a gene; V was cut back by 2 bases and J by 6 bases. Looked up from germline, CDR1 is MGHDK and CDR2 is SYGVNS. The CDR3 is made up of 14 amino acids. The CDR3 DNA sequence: TGTGCCAGCAGTGAAAACAGGGGGATCGCTGAAGCTTTCTTT. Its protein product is CASSENRGIAEAFF.

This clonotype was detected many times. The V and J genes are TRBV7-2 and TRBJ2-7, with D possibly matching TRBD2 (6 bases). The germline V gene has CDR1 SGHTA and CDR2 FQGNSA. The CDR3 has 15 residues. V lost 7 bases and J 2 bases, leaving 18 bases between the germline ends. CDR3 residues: CASTPYSGPTYEQYF. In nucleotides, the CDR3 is TGTGCCAGCACCCCTTACAGCGGGCCTACCTACGAGCAGTACTTC. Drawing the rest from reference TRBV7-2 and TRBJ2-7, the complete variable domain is GAGVSQSPSNKVTEKGKDVELRCDPISGHTALYWYRQSLGQGLEFLIYFQGNSAPDKSGLPSDRFSAERTGGSVSTLTIQRTQQEDSAVYLCASTPYSGPTYEQYFGPGTRLTVT.

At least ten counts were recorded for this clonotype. CDR3 sequence (DNA): TGTGCCAGCAGCTTGACAGGGGTGGCCACCGGGGAGCTGTTTTTT. It codes for CASSLTGVATGELFF. The chain carries TRBV11-2 and TRBJ2-2; 8 bases are shared with TRBD1. The J segment lost 4 bases and the V segment lost 3 bases, leaving 4 bases of the junction unmatched. The length of the CDR3 is 15 residues. Germline CDR1 reads SGHAT; CDR2 reads FQNNGV.

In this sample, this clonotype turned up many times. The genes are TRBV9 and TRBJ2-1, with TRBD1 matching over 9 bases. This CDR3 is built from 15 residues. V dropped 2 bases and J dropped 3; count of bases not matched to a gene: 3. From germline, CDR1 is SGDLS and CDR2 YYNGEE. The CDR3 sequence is CASSVRDRVYNEQFF. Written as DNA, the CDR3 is TGTGCCAGCAGCGTTCGGGACAGGGTCTACAATGAGCAGTTCTTC. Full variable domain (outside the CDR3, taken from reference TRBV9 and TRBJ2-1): DSGVTQTPKHLITATGQRVTLRCSPRSGDLSVYWYQQSLDQGLQFLIQYYNGEERAKGNILERFSAQQFPDLHSELNLSSLELGDSALYFCASSVRDRVYNEQFFGPGTRLTVL.

DNA of the CDR3: TGTGCCAGCAGCCTCGGGGCTTCCGAGCAGTACGTC. It yields the protein CASSLGASEQYV. The chain has TRBV3-1 and TRBJ2-7, with D perhaps assigned TRBD1 or TRBD2 (5 bases each). The CDR3 runs 12 residues. Germline CDR1 LGHDT, CDR2 YNNKEL (reference sequence). V shed 4 bases and J shed 6 bases, with 10 bases lying between them.

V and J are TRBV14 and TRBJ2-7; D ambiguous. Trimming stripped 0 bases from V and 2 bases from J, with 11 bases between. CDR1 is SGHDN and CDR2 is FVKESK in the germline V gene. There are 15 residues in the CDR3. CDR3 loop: CASSQEGPPPYEQYF. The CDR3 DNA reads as TGTGCCAGCAGCCAAGAGGGTCCCCCCCCCTACGAGCAGTACTTC.

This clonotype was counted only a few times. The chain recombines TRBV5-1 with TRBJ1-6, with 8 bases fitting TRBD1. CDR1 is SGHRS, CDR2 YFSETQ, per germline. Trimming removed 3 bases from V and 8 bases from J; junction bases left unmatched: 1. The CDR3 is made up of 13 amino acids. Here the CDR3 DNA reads TGCGCCAGCAGCTCGACAGGGGATTCACCCCTCCACTTT. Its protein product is CASSSTGDSPLHF. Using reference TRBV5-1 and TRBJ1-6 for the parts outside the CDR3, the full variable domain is KAGVTQTPRYLIKTRGQQVTLSCSPISGHRSVSWYQQTPGQGLQFLFEYFSETQRNKGNFPGRFSGRQFSNSRSEMNVSTLELGDSALYLCASSSTGDSPLHFGNGTRLTVT.

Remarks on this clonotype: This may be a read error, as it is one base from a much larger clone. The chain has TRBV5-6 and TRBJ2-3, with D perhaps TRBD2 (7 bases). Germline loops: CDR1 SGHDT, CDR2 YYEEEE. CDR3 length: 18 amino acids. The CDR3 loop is CVSSLRRGPDRPQDTQYF. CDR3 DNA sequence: TGTGTCAGCAGCTTGAGGCGGGGGCCAGACCGCCCTCAAGATACGCAGTATTTT.

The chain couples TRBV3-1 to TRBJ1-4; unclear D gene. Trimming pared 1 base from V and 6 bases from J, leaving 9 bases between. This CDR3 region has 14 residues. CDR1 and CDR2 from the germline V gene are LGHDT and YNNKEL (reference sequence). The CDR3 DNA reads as TGTGCCAGCAGCCAAGTGACCTTGGATGAAAAACTGTTTTTT. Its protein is CASSQVTLDEKLFF.

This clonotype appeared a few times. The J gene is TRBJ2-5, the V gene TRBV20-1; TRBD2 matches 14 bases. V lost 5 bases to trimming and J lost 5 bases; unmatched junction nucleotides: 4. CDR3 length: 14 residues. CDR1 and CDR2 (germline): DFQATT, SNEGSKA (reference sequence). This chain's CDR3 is CSAETSGGAETQYF. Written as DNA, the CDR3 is TGCAGTGCTGAGACTAGCGGGGGGGCGGAGACCCAGTACTTC.

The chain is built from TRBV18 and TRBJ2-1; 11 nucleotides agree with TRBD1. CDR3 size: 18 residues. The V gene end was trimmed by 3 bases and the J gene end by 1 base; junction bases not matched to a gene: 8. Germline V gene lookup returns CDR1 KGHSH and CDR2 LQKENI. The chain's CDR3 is CASSPGQGARESYNEQFF. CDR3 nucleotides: TGTGCCAGCTCACCCGGACAGGGGGCGCGGGAATCCTACAATGAGCAGTTCTTC.

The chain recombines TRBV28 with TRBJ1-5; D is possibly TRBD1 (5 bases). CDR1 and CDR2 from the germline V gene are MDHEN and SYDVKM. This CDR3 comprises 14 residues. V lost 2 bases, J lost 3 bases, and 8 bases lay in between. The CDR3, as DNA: TGTGCCAGCAGTTTACCAGGGTACAATCAGCCCCAGCATTTT. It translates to CASSLPGYNQPQHF.

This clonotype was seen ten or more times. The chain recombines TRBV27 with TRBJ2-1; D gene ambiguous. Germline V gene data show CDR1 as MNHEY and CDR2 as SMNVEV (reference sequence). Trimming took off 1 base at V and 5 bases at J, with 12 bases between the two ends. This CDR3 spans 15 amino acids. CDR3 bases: TGTGCCAGCAGTTTATATAGTACCGACCACAATGAGCAGTTCTTC. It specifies CASSLYSTDHNEQFF.

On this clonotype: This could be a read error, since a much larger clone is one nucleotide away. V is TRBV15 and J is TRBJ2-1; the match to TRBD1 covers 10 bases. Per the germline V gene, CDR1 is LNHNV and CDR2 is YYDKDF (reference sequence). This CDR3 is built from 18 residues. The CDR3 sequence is CATSREEFSDRGFYERFF. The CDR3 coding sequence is TGTGCCACCAGCAGAGAGGAGTTCTCGGACAGGGGGTTCTATGAGCGGTTCTTC.

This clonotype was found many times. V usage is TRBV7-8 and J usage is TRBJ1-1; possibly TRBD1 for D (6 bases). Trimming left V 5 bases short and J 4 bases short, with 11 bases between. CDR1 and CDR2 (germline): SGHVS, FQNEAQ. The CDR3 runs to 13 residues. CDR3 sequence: CASSTTGITEAFF. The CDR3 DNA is TGTGCCAGCAGCACCACAGGGATCACTGAAGCTTTCTTT.

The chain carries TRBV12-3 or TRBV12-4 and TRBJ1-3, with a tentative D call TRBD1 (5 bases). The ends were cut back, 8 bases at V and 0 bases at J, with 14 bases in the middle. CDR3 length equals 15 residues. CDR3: CASRQGSYSGNTIYF. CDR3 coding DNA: TGTGCCAGCCGTCAGGGAAGTTACTCTGGAAACACCATATATTTT.

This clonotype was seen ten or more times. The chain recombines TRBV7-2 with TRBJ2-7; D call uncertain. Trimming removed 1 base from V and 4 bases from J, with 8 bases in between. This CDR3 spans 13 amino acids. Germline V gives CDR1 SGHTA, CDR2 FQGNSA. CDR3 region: CASSLDAPYEQYF. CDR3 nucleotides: TGTGCCAGCAGCTTAGACGCTCCGTACGAGCAGTACTTC.

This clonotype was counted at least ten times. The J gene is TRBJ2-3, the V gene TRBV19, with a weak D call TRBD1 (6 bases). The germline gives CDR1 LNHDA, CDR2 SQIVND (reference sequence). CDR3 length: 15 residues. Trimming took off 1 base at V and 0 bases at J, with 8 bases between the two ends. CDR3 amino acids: CASSIVTGSTDTQYF. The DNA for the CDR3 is TGTGCCAGTAGTATAGTGACAGGAAGCACAGATACGCAGTATTTT.

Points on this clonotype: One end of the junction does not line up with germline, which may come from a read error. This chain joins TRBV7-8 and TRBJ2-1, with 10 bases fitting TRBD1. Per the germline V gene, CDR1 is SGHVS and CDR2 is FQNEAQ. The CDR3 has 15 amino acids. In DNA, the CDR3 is TGTGCCAGCAGCTCCGGGACAGGGGTCTACGATGAGCAGTTCTTC. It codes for CASSSGTGVYDEQFF. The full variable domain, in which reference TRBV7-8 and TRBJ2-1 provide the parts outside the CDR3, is GAGVSQSPRYKVAKRGQDVALRCDPISGHVSLFWYQQALGQGPEFLTYFQNEAQLDKSGLPSDRFFAERPEGSVSTLKIQRTQQEDSAVYLCASSSGTGVYDEQFFGPGTRLTVL.

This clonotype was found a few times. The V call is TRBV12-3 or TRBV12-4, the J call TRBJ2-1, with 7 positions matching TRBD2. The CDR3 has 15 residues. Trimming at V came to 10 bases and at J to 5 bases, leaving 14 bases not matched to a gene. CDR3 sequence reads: CATNSGTTVDNEQFF. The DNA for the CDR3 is TGTGCCACCAACTCCGGGACTACAGTAGACAATGAGCAGTTCTTC.

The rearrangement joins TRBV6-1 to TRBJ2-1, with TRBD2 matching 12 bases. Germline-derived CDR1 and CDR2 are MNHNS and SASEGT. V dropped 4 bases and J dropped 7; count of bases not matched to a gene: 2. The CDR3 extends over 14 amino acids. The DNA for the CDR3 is TGTGCCAGCAGTGGACTAGCGGGGGCGAATGAGCAGTTCTTC. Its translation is CASSGLAGANEQFF.

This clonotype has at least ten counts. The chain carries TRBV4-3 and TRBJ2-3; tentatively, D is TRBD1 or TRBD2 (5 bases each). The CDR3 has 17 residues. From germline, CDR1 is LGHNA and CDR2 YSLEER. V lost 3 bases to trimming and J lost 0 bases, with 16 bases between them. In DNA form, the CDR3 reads TGCGCCAGCAGCCAGGGACCCGAGGGGTCTAGCACAGATACGCAGTATTTT. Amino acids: CASSQGPEGSSTDTQYF.

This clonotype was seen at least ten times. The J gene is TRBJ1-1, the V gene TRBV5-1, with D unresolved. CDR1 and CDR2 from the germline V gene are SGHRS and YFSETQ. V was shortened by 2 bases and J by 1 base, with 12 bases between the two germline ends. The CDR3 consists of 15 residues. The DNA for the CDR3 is TGCGCCAGCAGCTTTCGAGGGCTCGGGAACACTGAAGCTTTCTTT. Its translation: CASSFRGLGNTEAFF.

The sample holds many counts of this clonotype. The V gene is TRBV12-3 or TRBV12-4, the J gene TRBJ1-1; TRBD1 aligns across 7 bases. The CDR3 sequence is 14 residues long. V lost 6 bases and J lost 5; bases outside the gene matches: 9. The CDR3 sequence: CASRPQGSGTEAFF. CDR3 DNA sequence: TGTGCCAGCAGACCACAGGGGAGCGGGACTGAAGCTTTCTTT.